What follows are 23 T cell receptor beta chains derived from one specimen sequenced in a study of T cells in Graves' hyperthyroidism and ophthalmopathy. RNA transcripts gave rise to amplified TCR beta CDR3 regions. In the first-round RT-PCR of the TCR CDR3, the HTBI primer set was used. TCRdb itself ran the multiplex PCR reads through MiXCR, one entry per CDR3 protein. The table has under 450,000 distinct CDR3 sequences, around 16% seen once. The specimen was blood. The receptors were gathered from a woman aged 18-29 years with Graves' hyperthyroidism.

Ten or more counts support this clonotype. The chain employs TRBV20-1 and TRBJ2-7; no clear D gene. V gave up 1 base and J gave up 3 bases, with 16 bases separating them. This CDR3 is built from 15 residues. Looked up from germline, CDR1 is DFQATT and CDR2 is SNEGSKA (reference sequence). The CDR3 loop reads CSARAVETPIYEQYF. CDR3 coding DNA: TGCAGTGCTAGAGCGGTGGAGACACCAATCTACGAGCAGTACTTC.

This clonotype was observed many times. The J gene is TRBJ1-6, the V gene TRBV6-1; 7 bases fit TRBD1. Germline CDR1 MNHNS, CDR2 SASEGT. After removal of 5 bases from V and 10 bases from J, the junction contained 14 bases not matched to a gene. CDR3 length: 16 residues. CDR3 region: CASSYQLTGFGSPLHF. CDR3 DNA: TGTGCCAGCAGTTACCAGTTGACAGGGTTCGGCTCACCCCTCCACTTT.

This clonotype was seen many times. DNA of the CDR3: TGTGCCAGCAGCATAGACAGGGCCAGCGCTGAAGCTTTCTTT. Its translation: CASSIDRASAEAFF. This chain links TRBV12-3 or TRBV12-4 with TRBJ1-1; 7 bases agree with TRBD1. This CDR3 is built from 14 residues. The V segment lost 6 bases and the J segment 6 bases; nucleotides outside the gene matches: 10.

The chain has TRBV28 and TRBJ2-7; D is perhaps TRBD1 (6 bases). Germline V CDR1 and CDR2: MDHEN, SYDVKM. There are 14 residues in the CDR3. Trimming left V 7 bases short and J 5 bases short, with 18 bases between. CDR3 DNA sequence: TGTGCCAGCAAAGACGGACAGCATTATCACGAGCAGTACTTC. Amino acid sequence: CASKDGQHYHEQYF.

The chain is built from TRBV29-1 and TRBJ1-1, with a possible D match to TRBD1 (5 bases). The germline V gene has CDR1 SQVTM and CDR2 ANQGSEA. This CDR3 has 15 amino acids. Between the trimmed V and J ends, which lost 0 bases and 1 base, there was a span of 12 bases. The CDR3 here is CSVEEWGVRNTEAFF. CDR3 in DNA: TGCAGCGTTGAAGAATGGGGGGTGCGGAACACTGAAGCTTTCTTT.

This clonotype was seen ten or more times. V gene TRBV7-2 combines with J gene TRBJ1-1; 8 bases agree with TRBD1. The V and J ends lost 0 bases and 9 bases, in that order; junction bases with no gene match: 9. The CDR3 is 15 amino acids. Germline CDR1 is SGHTA and CDR2 is FQGNSA. CDR3 nucleotides: TGTGCCAGCAGCTTAGCCGGACAGGGCGCGGGAAAAGCTTTCTTT. Protein product: CASSLAGQGAGKAFF.

There are a few counts of this clonotype. V and J are TRBV10-2 and TRBJ2-3; TRBD2 agrees at 8 bases. This CDR3 region has 15 residues. Trimming cost V 8 bases and J 1 base; bases outside gene matches: 8. Germline V lookup: CDR1 WSHSY, CDR2 SAAADI. In DNA form, the CDR3 reads TGCGCCAGCGAAGTGACTAGCGTAGGCACAGATACGCAGTATTTT. This codes for CASEVTSVGTDTQYF.

This clonotype appeared many times. V usage is TRBV11-1 and J usage is TRBJ2-1; 7 bases agree with TRBD2. The CDR3 is made up of 14 amino acids. CDR1 SGHAT and CDR2 FQDESV come from the germline V gene (reference sequence). Unmatched junction bases numbered 4, after V lost 5 bases and J lost 3 bases. CDR3 DNA sequence: TGTGCCAGCAGCAAAAGGGACTACTACAATGAGCAGTTCTTC. Encoded protein: CASSKRDYYNEQFF.

There are a few counts of this clonotype. The rearrangement joins TRBV9 to TRBJ2-1; D may match TRBD1 or TRBD2 (5 bases each). Trimming left V 3 bases short and J 2 bases short, with 12 bases between. This CDR3 spans 15 amino acids. Per germline, CDR1 SGDLS and CDR2 YYNGEE. The CDR3 region has the DNA TGTGCCAGCAGCGATGCCGGGACGGCCTACAATGAGCAGTTCTTC. Protein: CASSDAGTAYNEQFF.

This clonotype was recorded many times. J is TRBJ1-5 and V is TRBV2; a possible D gene is TRBD1 (6 bases). Germline-derived CDR1 and CDR2 are SNHLY and FYNNEI. Between the trimmed V and J ends, which lost 4 bases and 6 bases, there was a span of 10 bases. The CDR3 spans 13 residues. The CDR3 loop reads CASSGGQIQPQHF. The DNA for the CDR3 is TGTGCCAGCAGTGGAGGACAGATTCAGCCCCAGCATTTT.

This clonotype was seen at least ten times. The chain carries TRBV13 and TRBJ2-6; D is tentatively TRBD1 or TRBD2 (6 bases each). V gave up 5 bases and J gave up 1 base, with 15 bases separating them. Germline lookup yields CDR1 PRHDT and CDR2 FYEKMQ (reference sequence). The CDR3 is 17 amino acids. CDR3 residues: CASSPFGGGSGANVLTF. The DNA of the CDR3 is TGTGCCAGCAGCCCCTTCGGGGGCGGATCTGGGGCCAACGTCCTGACTTTC.

This clonotype was picked up many times. This sequence joins TRBV2 and TRBJ2-3, with 11 bases fitting TRBD2. J lost 5 bases, V lost 5 bases, and 6 bases had no gene match. CDR3 size: 15 residues. The germline V gene has CDR1 SNHLY and CDR2 FYNNEI. CDR3: CASSLSGRGGDTQYF. The DNA of the CDR3 is TGTGCCAGCAGTCTTAGCGGGAGGGGAGGAGATACGCAGTATTTT.

This clonotype has at least ten counts. V is TRBV20-1 and J is TRBJ2-7; 7 nucleotides match TRBD1. Germline V gene sequence: CDR1 DFQATT, CDR2 SNEGSKA (reference sequence). This CDR3 region has 14 residues. The J segment lost 2 bases and the V segment lost 6 bases, leaving 10 bases of the junction unmatched. The CDR3 DNA reads as TGCAGTGCGGCCCGGGACAGTTGGACCTACGAGCAGTACTTC. Translated: CSAARDSWTYEQYF.

The chain couples TRBV19 to TRBJ2-1, with 7 nucleotides matching TRBD1. The J segment lost 3 bases and the V segment lost 5 bases, leaving 7 bases of the junction unmatched. The CDR3 has 15 residues. The germline CDR1 and CDR2 sequences are LNHDA and SQIVND (reference sequence). The CDR3 reads CASSQRQGVYNEQFF. CDR3 bases: TGTGCCAGTAGTCAACGACAGGGAGTCTACAATGAGCAGTTCTTC.

In its sample, this clonotype was seen many times. J is TRBJ1-2 and V is TRBV12-3 or TRBV12-4; D might be TRBD1 (5 bases). This CDR3 is 14 amino acids long. Trimming took 5 bases from V and 4 from J, leaving 14 bases between them. CDR3 sequence (DNA): TGTGCCAGCAGTCCAACTCTGGGGGGCTATGGCTACACCTTC. Amino acid sequence: CASSPTLGGYGYTF.

This clonotype was seen a single time. The missing conserved phenylalanine or tryptophan at the end of this CDR3 makes a read error likely. The genes are TRBV27 and TRBJ1-2; maybe TRBD1 (6 bases). This CDR3 is built from 13 residues. The germline V and J ends were trimmed by 6 bases and 5 bases, with 13 bases remaining between them. The V gene's germline CDR1 is MNHEY and CDR2 SMNVEV (reference sequence). CDR3 sequence (DNA): TGTGCCAGCAGCCCGGACAGAAAGTATGGCTACACCCTC. It translates to CASSPDRKYGYTL.

At least ten counts were recorded for this clonotype. V usage is TRBV5-1 and J usage is TRBJ2-3; tentative D call: TRBD2 (5 bases). Trimming removed 2 bases at V and 0 bases at J, with 10 bases between. The CDR3 spans 15 residues. The germline V gene encodes CDR1 SGHRS and CDR2 YFSETQ. CDR3 amino acids: CASSLTGTSTDTQYF. CDR3 sequence (DNA): TGCGCCAGCAGCTTAACGGGAACTAGCACAGATACGCAGTATTTT. The variable domain in full, with the rest retrieved from reference TRBV5-1 and TRBJ2-3, is KAGVTQTPRYLIKTRGQQVTLSCSPISGHRSVSWYQQTPGQGLQFLFEYFSETQRNKGNFPGRFSGRQFSNSRSEMNVSTLELGDSALYLCASSLTGTSTDTQYFGPGTRLTVL.

This clonotype came up many times. The chain is built from TRBV2 and TRBJ1-2, with D unclear. The CDR3 is 13 residues long. Germline assignment: CDR1 SNHLY and CDR2 FYNNEI. V lost 3 bases and J 4 bases, leaving 9 bases between the germline ends. The CDR3 nucleotides are TGTGCCAGCAGTGACCTGGGGTCCTATGGCTACACCTTC. Amino acid sequence: CASSDLGSYGYTF.

This clonotype was seen only a few times. CDR3 bases: TGTGCCATCAGTGAAGGGACAACCAACTATGGCTACACCTTC. Amino acids: CAISEGTTNYGYTF. The chain recombines TRBV10-3 with TRBJ1-2; D might be TRBD1 (6 bases). V lost 3 bases and J 2 bases, leaving 10 bases between the germline ends. The CDR3 consists of 14 residues. From germline, CDR1 is ENHRY and CDR2 SYGVKD.

This clonotype was counted many times. Germline and junction disagree at one end, which may indicate a read error. V gene TRBV7-2 combines with J gene TRBJ2-1; D gene unclear. From germline, CDR1 is SGHTA and CDR2 FQGNSA. The length of the CDR3 is 14 residues. Here the CDR3 reads CASSPKRAYNEQFF. The DNA of the CDR3 is TGTGCCAGCAGCCCGAAAAGGGCCTATAATGAGCAGTTCTTC.

A few counts support this clonotype. J is TRBJ1-5 and V is TRBV6-1; TRBD1 might be the D (5 bases). V shed 8 bases and J shed 11 bases, with 19 bases lying between them. This CDR3 spans 13 amino acids. Germline lookup yields CDR1 MNHNS and CDR2 SASEGT. CDR3 coding DNA: TGTGCCAGCTCTGAGTGGGGCTTAGGGGCCCAGCATTTT. The encoded protein is CASSEWGLGAQHF.

The rearrangement links TRBV18 to TRBJ2-7; no definite D call. The CDR3 runs to 12 residues. The V gene's germline CDR1 is KGHSH and CDR2 LQKENI. The V end lost 2 bases, the J end lost 6 bases, and 8 bases lay between the germline ends. The CDR3 here is CASSPWLGEQYF. The CDR3 DNA sequence: TGTGCCAGCTCACCATGGTTGGGCGAGCAGTACTTC. The full variable domain, rest sourced from reference TRBV18 and TRBJ2-7, is NAGVMQNPRHLVRRRGQEARLRCSPMKGHSHVYWYRQLPEEGLKFMVYLQKENIIDESGMPKERFSAEFPKEGPSILRIQQVVRGDSAAYFCASSPWLGEQYFGPGTRLTVT.

On this clonotype itself: Just one base apart from a much larger clone, this may be a read error. This chain connects TRBV5-1 to TRBJ1-2; D remains unclear. CDR3 length: 13 amino acids. V lost 7 bases, J lost 4 bases, and 14 bases lay in between. In germline, CDR1 is SGHRS, CDR2 YFSETQ. The CDR3 sequence: CASEWGWSYGYTF. The CDR3 nucleotides read TGCGCCAGCGAATGGGGTTGGAGCTATGGCTACACCTTC.